This TCR beta chain was obtained from a study of T-cell memory formation after mild COVID-19. The wider study: The study found TCR clusters largely donor specific.

TCRdb independently ran MiXCR on the 5' RACE reads; one entry per CDR3 protein. The sample lists some 340,000 distinct CDR3 sequences; 10% to 15% were seen once. Deletions cut 4 bases from V and 5 bases from J, with 17 bases between. Germline CDR1 reads MGHDK; CDR2 reads SYGVNS. This CDR3 is 15 amino acids long. The receptor comes from a man aged 18 to 29 who had mild COVID-19 (a few samples of this study predate the infection). Cell type and time point are not known. This sequence joins TRBV25-1 and TRBJ2-5, with a possible D match to TRBD1 (5 bases). What was sequenced was PBMCs or a T cell subset sorted from them (not recorded which). Here the CDR3 reads CASSAQGIGWETQYF. The CDR3 coding sequence is TGTGCCAGCAGTGCCCAGGGAATTGGGTGGGAGACCCAGTACTTC.